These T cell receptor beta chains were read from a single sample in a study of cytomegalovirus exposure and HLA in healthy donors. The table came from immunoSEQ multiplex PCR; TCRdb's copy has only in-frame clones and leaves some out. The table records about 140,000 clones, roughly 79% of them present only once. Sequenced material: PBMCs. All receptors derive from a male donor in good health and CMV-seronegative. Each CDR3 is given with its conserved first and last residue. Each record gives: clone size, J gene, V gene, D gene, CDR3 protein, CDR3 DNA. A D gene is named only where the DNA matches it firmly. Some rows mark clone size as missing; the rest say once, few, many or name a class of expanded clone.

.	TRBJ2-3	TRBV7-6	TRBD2	CASSRVPRERGGPDTQYF	TGTGCCAGCAGCCGCGTGCCCAGGGAGCGGGGGGGCCCCGATACGCAGTATTTT
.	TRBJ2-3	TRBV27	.	CASSLKTPEDTQYF	TGTGCCAGCAGTTTAAAAACGCCGGAGGATACGCAGTATTTT
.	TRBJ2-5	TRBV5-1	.	CASTSPPRETQYF	TGCGCCAGCACCTCGCCTCCTCGGGAGACCCAGTACTTC
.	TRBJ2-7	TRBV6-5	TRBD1	CASRSVRQGIHEQYF	TGTGCCAGCAGATCAGTTCGACAGGGGATCCACGAGCAGTACTTC
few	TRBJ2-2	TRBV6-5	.	CASSYWDKNTGELFF	TGTGCCAGCAGTTACTGGGACAAGAACACCGGGGAGCTGTTTTTT
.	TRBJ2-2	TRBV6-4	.	CASSDSYREVAGELFF	TGTGCCAGCAGTGACTCGTACAGGGAAGTCGCCGGGGAGCTGTTTTTT
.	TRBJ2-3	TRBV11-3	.	CASSLDLSGTDTQYF	TGTGCCAGCAGCTTAGATCTGTCAGGCACAGATACGCAGTATTTT
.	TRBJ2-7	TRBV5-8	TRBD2	CASSLVGGYHEQYF	TGTGCCAGCAGCTTGGTGGGGGGGTATCACGAGCAGTACTTC
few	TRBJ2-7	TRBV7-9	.	CASSPPTETYEQYF	TGTGCCAGCAGCCCGCCGACTGAAACCTACGAGCAGTACTTC
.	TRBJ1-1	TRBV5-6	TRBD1	CASSRTGFMNTEAFF	TGTGCCAGCAGCCGGACAGGGTTCATGAACACTGAAGCTTTCTTT
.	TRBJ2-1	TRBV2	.	CASSPSAQEQFF	TGTGCCAGCAGCCCTAGCGCACAAGAGCAGTTCTTC
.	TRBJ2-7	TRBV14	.	CASSTFSGSIAAEQYF	TGTGCCAGCAGCACATTTTCCGGGTCGATTGCGGCCGAGCAGTACTTC
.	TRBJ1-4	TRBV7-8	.	CASSLIAGNNEKLFF	TGTGCCAGCAGCTTAATCGCAGGAAATAATGAAAAACTGTTTTTT
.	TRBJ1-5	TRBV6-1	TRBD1	CASSRQGYNQPQHF	TGTGCCAGCAGCAGACAGGGCTACAATCAGCCCCAGCATTTT
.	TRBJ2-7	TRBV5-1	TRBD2	CASSSQRGVEEQYF	TGCGCCAGCAGCTCCCAGCGGGGGGTGGAGGAGCAGTACTTC
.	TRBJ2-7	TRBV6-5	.	CASSILGGEEQYF	TGTGCCAGCAGTATTCTTGGGGGCGAGGAGCAGTACTTC
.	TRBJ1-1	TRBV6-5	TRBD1	CASSERTGEAFF	TGTGCCAGCAGTGAACGGACAGGAGAAGCTTTCTTT
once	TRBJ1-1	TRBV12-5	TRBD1	CASGLVWDSGKAFF	TGTGCTAGTGGTTTGGTATGGGACAGCGGTAAAGCTTTCTTT
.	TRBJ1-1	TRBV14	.	CASSQVLQSEAFF	TGTGCCAGCAGCCAGGTATTACAGTCTGAAGCTTTCTTT
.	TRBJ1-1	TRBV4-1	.	CASSQDSRGTAFF	TGCGCCAGCAGCCAAGATAGCAGGGGCACGGCTTTCTTT
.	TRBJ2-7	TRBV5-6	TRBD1	CASSAGQGGRGEEQYF	TGTGCCAGCAGCGCCGGACAGGGGGGTCGGGGGGAAGAGCAGTACTTC
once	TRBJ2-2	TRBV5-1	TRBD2	CASSRGTSGLNTGELFF	TGCGCCAGCAGCAGAGGGACTAGCGGATTGAACACCGGGGAGCTGTTTTTT
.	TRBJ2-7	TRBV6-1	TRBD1	CASIDRATGYEQYF	TGTGCCAGCATCGACAGGGCAACAGGCTACGAGCAGTACTTC
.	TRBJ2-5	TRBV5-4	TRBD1	CASSLWTGEETQYF	TGTGCCAGCAGCTTATGGACAGGGGAAGAGACCCAGTACTTC
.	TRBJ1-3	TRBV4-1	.	CASSTLQGLDGNTIYF	TGCGCCAGCAGCACGCTACAGGGTCTCGACGGAAACACCATATATTTT
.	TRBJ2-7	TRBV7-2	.	CASSSWASYEQYF	TGTGCCAGCAGCTCTTGGGCCTCCTACGAGCAGTACTTC
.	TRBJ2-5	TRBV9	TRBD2	CASSVESGRGETQYF	TGTGCCAGCAGCGTAGAAAGCGGGAGAGGGGAGACCCAGTACTTC
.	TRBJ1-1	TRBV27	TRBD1	CASKFPGGNTEAFF	TGTGCCAGCAAGTTCCCAGGGGGGAACACTGAAGCTTTCTTT
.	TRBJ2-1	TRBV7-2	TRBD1	CASSSGTGDWNEQFF	TGTGCCAGCAGCTCCGGGACAGGGGATTGGAATGAGCAGTTCTTC
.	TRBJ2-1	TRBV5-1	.	CASSLPAGLYGDEQFF	TGCGCCAGCAGCTTACCTGCGGGGCTGTACGGGGATGAGCAGTTCTTC
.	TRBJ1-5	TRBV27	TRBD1	CASKRTGLPSQPQHF	TGTGCCAGCAAAAGGACAGGGCTTCCTTCTCAGCCCCAGCATTTT